Presented here are 18 T cell receptor beta chains from one specimen sequenced in a study of graft-versus-host responses after intestinal transplantation. Generated by immunoSEQ multiplex PCR, the TCRdb table keeps only in-frame clones and is missing some. The sample has approximately 76,000 clones; approximately 84% are singletons. Their antigens are not known. Specimen: unstimulated CD4+ T cells sorted from spleen or lymph node cells, collected before transplant. The receptor set was obtained from a human donor who was the organ donor for an intestinal transplant.

For the CDR3, the DNA is TGCGCCAGCGGGACAGGGAACACCGGGGAGCTGTTTTTT. Translation gives CASGTGNTGELFF. This rearrangement joins TRBV5-1 to TRBJ2-2; 8 bases are shared with TRBD1. V lost 7 bases and J lost 1; bases outside the gene matches: 0. The CDR3 has 13 amino acids. In germline, CDR1 is SGHRS, CDR2 YFSETQ.

This chain connects TRBV5-1 to TRBJ1-2, with D possibly TRBD1 on 5 matching bases. Looked up from germline, CDR1 is SGHRS and CDR2 is YFSETQ. V was shortened by 8 bases and J by 0 bases, with 17 bases between the two germline ends. The CDR3 spans 15 residues. The CDR3 loop is CASYSRGSSNYGYTF. Written as DNA, the CDR3 is TGCGCCAGTTACTCTAGGGGCAGCTCTAACTATGGCTACACCTTC.

The chain recombines TRBV15 with TRBJ1-3; D call uncertain. There are 17 residues in the CDR3. Trimming shortened V by 3 bases and J by 3 bases, and 18 bases separated the two germline ends. Germline CDR1 is LNHNV and CDR2 is YYDKDF (reference sequence). The chain's CDR3 is CATSSKSRGGGGNTIYF. The CDR3 region has the DNA TGTGCCACCAGCAGCAAATCACGGGGAGGTGGTGGAAACACCATATATTTT.

This chain links TRBV9 with TRBJ2-5, with 8 bases that match TRBD1. CDR1 is SGDLS, CDR2 YYNGEE, per germline. This CDR3 comprises 18 residues. With V trimmed by 0 bases and J by 2 bases, 12 bases remained unmatched. This chain's CDR3 is CASSVGQGAMRKQETQYF. As DNA, the CDR3 is TGTGCCAGCAGCGTAGGCCAGGGGGCGATGCGGAAACAAGAGACCCAGTACTTC. The full variable domain, its missing parts supplied by reference TRBV9 and TRBJ2-5, is DSGVTQTPKHLITATGQRVTLRCSPRSGDLSVYWYQQSLDQGLQFLIQYYNGEERAKGNILERFSAQQFPDLHSELNLSSLELGDSALYFCASSVGQGAMRKQETQYFGPGTRLLVL.

V gene TRBV28 combines with J gene TRBJ2-7; 8 bases fit TRBD1. V lost 4 bases and J lost 8; bases outside the gene matches: 7. In germline, CDR1 is MDHEN, CDR2 SYDVKM. This CDR3 spans 13 amino acids. The CDR3 reads CASSWGQDLKQYV. The CDR3 bases are TGTGCCAGCAGTTGGGGACAGGACTTAAAGCAGTACGTC.

The V call is TRBV10-3, the J call TRBJ2-5; D perhaps matches TRBD2 (6 bases). The CDR3 is 13 residues long. Germline V gene data show CDR1 as ENHRY and CDR2 as SYGVKD. Trimming pared 6 bases from V and 2 bases from J, leaving 10 bases between. CDR3 in DNA: TGTGCCATCAGGAGCGGGTCTCAAGAGACCCAGTACTTC. Amino acid sequence: CAIRSGSQETQYF.

The chain is built from TRBV5-1 and TRBJ2-1, with 13 bases matching TRBD2. This CDR3 spans 20 amino acids. The germline CDR1 and CDR2 sequences are SGHRS and YFSETQ. V lost 4 bases and J lost 3; bases outside the gene matches: 16. The CDR3 loop is CASSRTIGLAGAGGYNEQFF. The CDR3 bases are TGCGCCAGCAGCCGAACGATCGGACTAGCGGGGGCCGGGGGCTACAATGAGCAGTTCTTC.

The chain is built from TRBV7-2 and TRBJ2-3; no clear D. V lost 0 bases, J lost 3 bases, and 4 bases lay in between. The CDR3 consists of 13 residues. The germline V gene encodes CDR1 SGHTA and CDR2 FQGNSA. The CDR3, as DNA: TGTGCCAGCAGCTTAGCTCCTACAGATACGCAGTATTTT. Translation: CASSLAPTDTQYF.

J is TRBJ2-1 and V is TRBV5-1; tentatively, D is TRBD2 (6 bases). The CDR3 covers 14 residues. The V gene's germline CDR1 is SGHRS and CDR2 YFSETQ. Deletions cut 5 bases from V and 6 bases from J, with 15 bases between. The CDR3 sequence is CASRWSGRANEQFF. The CDR3 DNA follows: TGCGCCAGCAGGTGGAGCGGGCGGGCCAATGAGCAGTTCTTC.

This chain connects TRBV4-1 to TRBJ2-3; D call uncertain. This CDR3 comprises 13 residues. V was clipped by 0 bases and J by 6 bases, with 7 bases between them. The germline gives CDR1 MGHRA, CDR2 YSYEKL. Here the CDR3 reads CASSQDGWDTQYF. The CDR3 coding sequence is TGCGCCAGCAGCCAAGATGGCTGGGATACGCAGTATTTT.

The rearrangement uses TRBV5-1 and TRBJ2-2; TRBD2 agrees at 12 bases. Germline CDR1 SGHRS, CDR2 YFSETQ. The CDR3 length is 17 residues. Germline trimming cut 4 bases from V and 6 bases from J; bases unmatched to any gene: 10. The CDR3 DNA reads TGCGCCAGCAGCATGCGACCTAGCGGGGGGGCCTCCGGGGAGCTGTTTTTT. Its translation is CASSMRPSGGASGELFF.

This chain connects TRBV28 to TRBJ1-1; D gene unclear. Per the germline V gene, CDR1 is MDHEN and CDR2 is SYDVKM. Between the trimmed V and J ends, which lost 7 bases and 1 base, there was a span of 4 bases. The CDR3 is 11 amino acids. CDR3 coding DNA: TGTGCCAGCAAACAGAACACTGAAGCTTTCTTT. This encodes CASKQNTEAFF.

The gene calls are TRBV7-6 and TRBJ2-5; D perhaps matches TRBD1 (6 bases). CDR1 and CDR2 (germline): SGHVS, FNYEAQ. The CDR3 runs 13 residues. The V gene lost 5 bases and the J gene lost 5 bases, with 12 bases spanning the gap. CDR3 nucleotide sequence: TGTGCCAGCAGCATAACAGGGCGCGAGACCCAGTACTTC. Protein sequence: CASSITGRETQYF.

The chain has TRBV6-6 and TRBJ1-2; 7 bases agree with TRBD1. Trimming at V came to 3 bases and at J to 13 bases, leaving 17 bases not matched to a gene. CDR3 size: 15 residues. CDR1 MNHNY and CDR2 SVGAGI come from the germline V gene (reference sequence). The CDR3 here is CASSYIELSKGAGTF. In DNA, the CDR3 is TGTGCCAGCAGTTATATTGAGTTAAGCAAGGGGGCCGGCACCTTC.

CDR3 coding DNA: TGTGCCAGCAGCCCCGGGACAGGCGGCTTCTACGAGCAGTACGTC. Its translation is CASSPGTGGFYEQYV. This chain connects TRBV6-5 to TRBJ2-7, with 8 positions matching TRBD1. Germline-derived CDR1 and CDR2 are MNHEY and SVGAGI. V lost 6 bases to trimming and J lost 3 bases; unmatched junction nucleotides: 10. The CDR3 loop spans 15 amino acids.

The V and J genes are TRBV27 and TRBJ1-4, with 8 bases aligning to TRBD1. This CDR3 region has 14 residues. The J segment lost 7 bases and the V segment lost 5 bases, leaving 6 bases of the junction unmatched. Germline V gene data show CDR1 as MNHEY and CDR2 as SMNVEV (reference sequence). CDR3 residues: CASSLQGVGEKLFF. The CDR3 DNA reads as TGTGCCAGCAGTCTACAGGGGGTAGGTGAAAAACTGTTTTTT.

The chain uses TRBV5-1 and TRBJ2-5; TRBD2 matches 10 bases. CDR3 length: 16 amino acids. The germline CDR1 and CDR2 sequences are SGHRS and YFSETQ. V was pared by 0 bases and J by 0 bases, with 2 bases of the junction left unmatched. The CDR3 loop reads CASSLGLAGYQETQYF. CDR3 nucleotide sequence: TGCGCCAGCAGCTTGGGACTAGCGGGTTACCAAGAGACCCAGTACTTC.

J is TRBJ2-2 and V is TRBV2, with a possible D match to TRBD1 (6 bases). This CDR3 contains 14 residues. V was trimmed by 7 bases and J by 0 bases, leaving 9 bases between them. Germline assignment: CDR1 SNHLY and CDR2 FYNNEI. The chain's CDR3 is CASKGQTNTGELFF. As DNA, the CDR3 is TGTGCCAGCAAAGGACAGACGAACACCGGGGAGCTGTTTTTT.